Listed below are T cell receptor beta chains from one sample, sequenced in a study of T cell responses to AZD1222 COVID-19 vaccine. Measured with immunoSEQ multiplex PCR; TCRdb has only the in-frame clones, and not every one. The profile covers some 130,000 clones, with approximately 86% appearing a single time and 1.4% to 1.5% taken by the ten largest. The sequenced sample was peripheral blood, obtained on day 0 of AZD1222 vaccination. The receptors were gathered from an adult in good health. Both conserved end residues are part of each CDR3. The D gene is left open where the match is weak. The size of a clone is reported for some rows only, either as once, few or many, or as a class for expanded clones.

V,size,D,J,DNA,CDR3
TRBV6-2/TRBV6-3,-,-,TRBJ1-6,TGTGCCAGCAGTTACGGCGGGAGGAGCTCCTATAATTCACCCCTCCACTTT,CASSYGGRSSYNSPLHF
TRBV5-1,-,-,TRBJ1-1,TGCGCCAGCAGCCCCCGAGGGAACACTGAAGCTTTCTTT,CASSPRGNTEAFF
TRBV14,-,-,TRBJ1-3,TGTGCCAGCAGCCTGGGGGGAAACACCATATATTTT,CASSLGGNTIYF
TRBV27,-,-,TRBJ1-6,TGTGCCAGCTCCTTAGGAGATCGTGGTTCACCCCTCCACTTT,CASSLGDRGSPLHF
TRBV11-2,-,-,TRBJ2-4,TGTGCCAGCAGCCATCCCCCGCGAGAAAACATTCAGTACTTC,CASSHPPRENIQYF
TRBV3-1/TRBV3-2,-,-,TRBJ1-1,TGTGCCACACAGGAAGGGGGGGGCGATGAAGCTTTCTTT,CATQEGGGDEAFF
TRBV28,-,TRBD1,TRBJ1-1,TGTGCCAGCAGTGTAACAGGGGGTTTTACTGAAGCTTTCTTT,CASSVTGGFTEAFF
TRBV6-4,once,TRBD1,TRBJ1-2,TGTGCCAGCAGGCAGACGGGACAGGGGGACTATGGCTACACCTTC,CASRQTGQGDYGYTF
TRBV7-9,-,-,TRBJ2-3,TGTGCCAGCATGGGGGGCCTGGGAGATACGCAGTATTTT,CASMGGLGDTQYF
TRBV7-3,-,-,TRBJ2-1,TGTGCCAGCAGCCCACGAGCCGGGACTGCAAGCTCCTACAATGAGCAGTTCTTC,CASSPRAGTASSYNEQFF
TRBV5-5,once,TRBD1,TRBJ1-2,TGTGCCAGCAGCTTTACAGGGGCAGGGGGCTACACCTTC,CASSFTGAGGYTF
TRBV7-7,once,-,TRBJ2-7,TGTGCCAGCAGCTTAGCGACCGGGAACGAGCAGTACTTC,CASSLATGNEQYF
TRBV30,-,-,TRBJ2-6,TGTGCCTGGAGTGGGGGCAGGTCTGGGGCCAACGTCCTGACTTTC,CAWSGGRSGANVLTF
TRBV27,-,-,TRBJ2-1,TGTGCCAGCAGTTTATTCAGCACCGGCCGGTCCTACAATGAGCAGTTCTTC,CASSLFSTGRSYNEQFF
TRBV30,-,-,TRBJ2-3,TGTGCCTGGAGTGGCGCCCTAGCGCCAGATACGCAGTATTTT,CAWSGALAPDTQYF
TRBV11-3,once,-,TRBJ1-2,TGTGCCAGCAGCTTAGCACAGCAGTATGGCTACACCTTC,CASSLAQQYGYTF
TRBV7-3,-,-,TRBJ2-3,TGTGCCAGCAGCTTGGAGAGACGAGGGGATACGCAGTATTTT,CASSLERRGDTQYF
TRBV9,-,-,TRBJ2-1,TGTGCCAGCAGCGTCTCTGGGTTAAGCTACAATGAGCAGTTCTTC,CASSVSGLSYNEQFF
TRBV12-3/TRBV12-4,-,-,TRBJ1-1,TGTGCCAGCAGTCAATTGGGCGAAGCTTTCTTT,CASSQLGEAFF
TRBV5-8,-,-,TRBJ1-4,TGTGCCAGCAGCTTGAGTGAGCAGCTGATAACTAATGAAAAACTGTTTTTT,CASSLSEQLITNEKLFF
TRBV21-1,-,-,TRBJ1-2,TGTGCCAGCAGCAAGGGAGAGGGACCCAACTATGGCTACACCTTC,CASSKGEGPNYGYTF
TRBV4-3,-,TRBD1,TRBJ2-2,TGCGCCAGCAGCCAAGCTACAGGGGGCAGGAGCACCGGGGAGCTGTTTTTT,CASSQATGGRSTGELFF
TRBV6-5,-,-,TRBJ2-7,TGTGCCAGCAGTATAGACAAGGCCAGCGAGCAGTACTTC,CASSIDKASEQYF
TRBV14,few,TRBD2,TRBJ2-3,TGTGCCAGCAGCCAAGACCGGGGGGGCTCCACAGATACGCAGTATTTT,CASSQDRGGSTDTQYF
TRBV30,-,TRBD1,TRBJ1-1,TGTGCCTGGAAGCACGGGACAGGCTGGAACACTGAAGCTTTCTTT,CAWKHGTGWNTEAFF
TRBV2,-,-,TRBJ1-4,TGTGCCAGCAGCAGGAGCCCAGGGGAAAAACTGTTTTTT,CASSRSPGEKLFF
TRBV2,-,TRBD1,TRBJ2-7,TGTGCCATCCCGGGACAGGGAACCTACGAGCAGTACTTC,CAIPGQGTYEQYF
TRBV13,-,-,TRBJ1-1,TGTGCCAGCAGGAGGGAAGGAGTAGGGATGAACACTGAAGCTTTCTTT,CASRREGVGMNTEAFF
TRBV5-1,-,-,TRBJ2-5,TGCGCCAGCAGCTTGGGGGCTAGCCGGGAGACCCAGTACTTC,CASSLGASRETQYF
TRBV5-1,-,-,TRBJ1-1,TGCGCCAGCAGCTTGTTGCTAAGAAGGGCCTCAGGGACGAGCACTGAAGCTTTCTTT,CASSLLLRRASGTSTEAFF
TRBV2,-,TRBD2,TRBJ2-1,TGTGCCAGCAAGGGACTAGCGGGTCCTTTCTCCTACAATGAGCAGTTCTTC,CASKGLAGPFSYNEQFF
TRBV5-1,-,-,TRBJ2-3,TGCGCCAGCAGCATTACAGGGTATACAGATACGCAGTATTTT,CASSITGYTDTQYF
TRBV18,once,TRBD2,TRBJ2-3,TGTGCCAGCTCACCACCGGATGGCCCCGCGGGGGTCACAGATACGCAGTATTTT,CASSPPDGPAGVTDTQYF
TRBV6-5,-,-,TRBJ1-3,TGTGCCAGCTCAATGAACAGGGCCTTCGGAAACACCATATATTTT,CASSMNRAFGNTIYF
TRBV27,once,-,TRBJ1-6,TGTGCCAGCAGTTTGACCCAGAATTCACCCCTCCACTTT,CASSLTQNSPLHF
TRBV29-1,-,-,TRBJ1-1,TGCAGCGTCTGGGGGGCTGGGGACACTGAAGCTTTCTTT,CSVWGAGDTEAFF
TRBV27,once,-,TRBJ1-1,TGTGCCAGCTGGCGTAGGAGGGGGGTTGGCACTGAAGCTTTCTTT,CASWRRRGVGTEAFF
TRBV28,-,-,TRBJ2-7,TGTGCCAGCAGTTTATCTGCAGGGCGCGAGCAGTACTTC,CASSLSAGREQYF
TRBV5-4,-,-,TRBJ2-2,TGTGCCAGCAGCGTCCAGGGGTGGGCCGGGGAGCTGTTTTTT,CASSVQGWAGELFF
TRBV12-3/TRBV12-4,-,-,TRBJ2-7,TGTGCCAGCAGTAGGGGGTACGAGCAGTACTTC,CASSRGYEQYF
TRBV28,-,-,TRBJ1-6,TGTGCCAGCAGTTTATCCATACCGGGGGTTAAGTCACCCCTCCACTTT,CASSLSIPGVKSPLHF
TRBV6-1,-,TRBD1,TRBJ1-1,TGTGCCAGCAGTGGGGGGGACAGACGGATGGGTAGTGGAGCTTTCTTT,CASSGGDRRMGSGAFF
TRBV14,-,-,TRBJ2-7,TGTGCCAGCAGCCGTACCGGGACCCGAGACTACGAGCAGTACTTC,CASSRTGTRDYEQYF
TRBV28,-,TRBD1,TRBJ2-7,TGTGCCAGCAGGGATGGACAGGGGACTTACGAGCAGTACTTC,CASRDGQGTYEQYF
TRBV5-1,-,-,TRBJ2-2,TGCGCCAGCAGCTTGAGTACAGGGAAAAACGGGGAGCTGTTTTTT,CASSLSTGKNGELFF